Each of the 12 T cell receptor beta chains below was sequenced from the same sample in a study of cytomegalovirus exposure and HLA in healthy donors. The repertoire was sequenced with immunoSEQ multiplex PCR; TCRdb's copy has only in-frame clones and lacks some. The sample records 100,000 to 150,000 clones, approximately 94% being singletons. Source material: PBMCs. These TCRs come from a woman in her late teens or twenties in good health and CMV-seronegative.

In this sample, this clone turned up a few times. This rearrangement joins TRBV5-1 to TRBJ2-3, with 12 bases that match TRBD2. CDR3 length: 15 residues. The germline V gene has CDR1 SGHRS and CDR2 YFSETQ. The V gene end was trimmed by 5 bases and the J gene end by 3 bases; junction bases not matched to a gene: 4. The chain's CDR3 is CASRTGTSGTDTQYF. The CDR3 DNA reads TGCGCCAGCAGGACCGGGACTAGCGGGACAGATACGCAGTATTTT.

The chain recombines TRBV7-3 with TRBJ2-1; the match to TRBD2 covers 10 bases. This CDR3 is 13 amino acids long. Per germline, CDR1 SGHTA and CDR2 FQGTGA. The ends lost 6 bases at V and 8 bases at J; junction bases unmatched: 4. As DNA, the CDR3 is TGTGCCAGCAGTAAAGGACTAGCGGATGAGCAGTTCTTC. It is translated as CASSKGLADEQFF.

The chain uses TRBV5-1 and TRBJ1-3, with 9 bases that match TRBD1. In germline, CDR1 is SGHRS, CDR2 YFSETQ. Germline trimming cut 4 bases from V and 0 bases from J; bases unmatched to any gene: 8. The CDR3 is 17 amino acids. The CDR3 sequence is CASSPEGTGSSGNTIYF. In nucleotides, the CDR3 is TGCGCCAGCAGCCCCGAAGGGACAGGGAGCTCTGGAAACACCATATATTTT. The variable domain in full, completed from reference TRBV5-1 and TRBJ1-3, reads KAGVTQTPRYLIKTRGQQVTLSCSPISGHRSVSWYQQTPGQGLQFLFEYFSETQRNKGNFPGRFSGRQFSNSRSEMNVSTLELGDSALYLCASSPEGTGSSGNTIYFGEGSWLTVV.

The rearrangement uses TRBV7-2 and TRBJ1-1; a possible D gene is TRBD1 (5 bases). CDR3 length: 12 amino acids. Germline loops: CDR1 SGHTA, CDR2 FQGNSA. V lost 6 bases and J 3 bases, leaving 8 bases between the germline ends. The CDR3 DNA reads as TGTGCCAGCAGTCGACAGCACACTGAAGCTTTCTTT. Its protein product is CASSRQHTEAFF.

This chain joins TRBV5-6 and TRBJ2-2; 9 nucleotides match TRBD1. Germline CDR1 is SGHDT and CDR2 is YYEEEE. V trimming: 5 bases; J trimming: 3 bases; junction bases outside the gene matches: 5. The CDR3 is 15 amino acids. CDR3 sequence: CASRKTGGDTGELFF. CDR3 in DNA: TGTGCCAGCAGAAAAACAGGGGGCGACACCGGGGAGCTGTTTTTT.

This chain's CDR3 is CAIGKGEPYEQYF. DNA of the CDR3: TGTGCCATCGGTAAAGGAGAACCCTACGAGCAGTACTTC. The V call is TRBV10-3, the J call TRBJ2-7; D call uncertain. The CDR3 has 13 amino acids. V gave up 8 bases and J gave up 2 bases, with 13 bases separating them. The V gene's germline CDR1 is ENHRY and CDR2 SYGVKD.

The chain carries TRBV7-9 and TRBJ2-7; 7 positions match TRBD1. V lost 1 base to trimming and J lost 3 bases; unmatched junction nucleotides: 3. Germline CDR1 is SEHNR and CDR2 is FQNEAQ (reference sequence). The CDR3 loop spans 14 amino acids. As DNA, the CDR3 is TGTGCCAGCAGCTTAGGGACAGGAATCTACGAGCAGTACTTC. Translation gives CASSLGTGIYEQYF.

This chain joins TRBV6-1 and TRBJ1-5, with D unresolved. With 2 bases removed from V and 3 bases from J, the gap between germline ends came to 11 bases. Germline CDR1 and CDR2: MNHNS and SASEGT. CDR3 length equals 15 residues. The CDR3 spells CASSEISGANQPQHF. The CDR3 DNA is TGTGCCAGCAGTGAAATTTCGGGAGCCAATCAGCCCCAGCATTTT.

This clone came up once. The chain couples TRBV11-2 to TRBJ2-3; D gene unclear. This CDR3 contains 12 residues. Trimming pared 3 bases from V and 3 bases from J, leaving 4 bases between. Germline V lookup: CDR1 SGHAT, CDR2 FQNNGV. In nucleotides, the CDR3 is TGTGCCAGCAGCTTTAGAACAGATACGCAGTATTTT. Translating gives CASSFRTDTQYF.

CDR3 sequence: CASTITGEAGQPQHF. The CDR3 nucleotides read TGTGCCAGCACTATTACCGGGGAGGCGGGGCAGCCCCAGCATTTT. The chain uses TRBV28 and TRBJ1-5, with unresolved D. CDR1 is MDHEN, CDR2 SYDVKM, per germline. CDR3 length: 15 amino acids. Trimming left V 7 bases short and J 7 bases short, with 20 bases between.

V usage is TRBV6-1 and J usage is TRBJ2-7; D is possibly TRBD2 (5 bases). The V gene's germline CDR1 is MNHNS and CDR2 SASEGT. With 3 bases removed from V and 4 bases from J, the gap between germline ends came to 7 bases. This CDR3 has 12 amino acids. The CDR3 region is CASSEIAYEQYF. The CDR3 coding sequence is TGTGCCAGCAGTGAGATAGCGTACGAGCAGTACTTC.

The rearrangement links TRBV7-7 to TRBJ2-5, with D perhaps TRBD1 (5 bases). Germline V gene sequence: CDR1 SSHAT, CDR2 FNYEAQ (reference sequence). Trimming stripped 4 bases from V and 5 bases from J, with 14 bases between. This CDR3 comprises 14 residues. The CDR3 region is CASSSTASGETQYF. CDR3 nucleotide sequence: TGTGCCAGCAGCTCGACAGCTTCAGGGGAGACCCAGTACTTC.